The rows below give T cell receptor beta chains drawn from one sample of a study of tumor-infiltrating lymphocytes in primary liver carcinoma. MiXCR, run by TCRdb on the multiplex PCR reads, gives a single entry per CDR3 protein. The sample has 330,000 or so distinct CDR3 sequences; roughly two thirds are singletons. Material for sequencing was peripheral blood. These receptors came from a man between 35 and 55 years old with primary liver carcinoma and hepatitis B virus infection. Both conserved end residues are part of each CDR3. The D gene is left open where the match is weak. Some rows mark clone size as missing; the rest say once, few, many or name a class of expanded clone.

v_call,cdr3_length,j_call,clone_size,d_call,cdr3_aa,cdr3_nt
TRBV12-3/TRBV12-4,13,TRBJ1-2,many,.,CASSFEGHYGYTF,TGTGCCAGCAGTTTTGAAGGACACTATGGCTACACCTTC
TRBV11-2,19,TRBJ1-1,.,TRBD1,CASGLGRDRGQMKDTEAFF,TGTGCCAGCGGCTTAGGTCGGGACAGGGGGCAGATGAAAGACACTGAAGCTTTCTTT
TRBV11-2,15,TRBJ2-3,.,.,CASSPSASSADTQYF,TGTGCTAGCAGCCCCTCAGCGAGTAGTGCAGATACGCAGTATTTT
TRBV6-2/TRBV6-3,16,TRBJ1-5,few,.,CASSYFGHFSNQPQHF,TGTGCCAGCAGTTACTTTGGACATTTTAGCAATCAGCCCCAGCATTTT
TRBV11-2,15,TRBJ2-7,.,TRBD2,CASSLEWRERDEHYF,TGTGCCAGCAGCTTAGAGTGGCGGGAGCGTGACGAGCACTACTTC
TRBV10-3,13,TRBJ2-1,.,.,CTIFSVLTGGQFF,TGTACCATCTTCTCAGTACTGACTGGTGGGCAGTTCTTC
TRBV21-1,15,TRBJ2-7,.,.,CASSKGRPNIYEQYF,TGTGCCAGCAGCAAAGGTAGGCCAAACATCTACGAGCAGTACTTC
TRBV12-3/TRBV12-4,12,TRBJ1-2,few,.,CASSSGDGGYTF,TGTGCCAGCAGTTCGGGGGACGGTGGCTACACCTTC
TRBV5-6,13,TRBJ2-3,.,.,CASSSQGKDTQYF,TGTGCCAGCAGCTCACAGGGCAAAGATACGCAGTATTTT
TRBV11-3,17,TRBJ2-1,.,.,CASSSYQRGSSYSEQFF,TGTGCCAGCAGCTCCTACCAGAGAGGGAGCTCCTACAGTGAGCAGTTCTTC
TRBV11-2,14,TRBJ2-5,.,TRBD1,CASSLTGGPETHYF,TGTGCCAGCAGCCTCACAGGGGGCCCAGAGACTCATTACTTC
TRBV5-1,16,TRBJ2-7,.,.,CASSFYLVGSSYEQYF,TGCGCCAGCAGTTTCTATTTAGTGGGAAGCTCCTACGAGCAGTACTTC
TRBV14,15,TRBJ2-5,.,.,CASSQEFALQETQYF,TGTGCCAGCAGCCAAGAATTTGCCTTACAAGAGACCCAGTACTTC
TRBV11-2,15,TRBJ2-3,.,.,CASSLNRARSDTQYF,TGTGCCAGCAGCCTAAACAGGGCCCGGTCAGACACGCAATATTTT